These 27 T cell receptor beta chains originate from one sample sequenced in a study of T-cell memory formation after mild COVID-19 (dated by TCRdb to the early 2020s). Libraries were made using 5' RACE. Sequencing instrument: Illumina NovaSeq 6000. The raw public data were reprocessed by TCRdb itself: fastp quality trimming at Q25, MiXCR clonotype calling, in-frame beta chains only. Rows merge per CDR3 protein into single entries with the most common DNA and genes. The sample contains under 550,000 distinct CDR3 sequences, about 18% of them found a single time. The ten biggest clones cover about 12% of the sample. Sequenced material: PBMCs or a T cell subset sorted from them (not recorded which). The receptors here all came from an adult woman who had mild COVID-19 (a few samples of this study predate the infection). The sample titles of this study are shuffled in the database, so cell type and time point are left out; the donor was told from shared clones.

This clonotype appeared many times. The chain uses TRBV7-2 and TRBJ2-3; TRBD2 might be the D (6 bases). The V end lost 0 bases, the J end lost 1 base, and 11 bases lay between the germline ends. This CDR3 has 16 amino acids. The germline CDR1 and CDR2 sequences are SGHTA and FQGNSA. As DNA, the CDR3 is TGTGCCAGCAGCTTAGCGGTGGGAGGAGGCACAGATACGCAGTATTTT. This translates into CASSLAVGGGTDTQYF. Full variable domain (missing parts from reference TRBV7-2 and TRBJ2-3): GAGVSQSPSNKVTEKGKDVELRCDPISGHTALYWYRQSLGQGLEFLIYFQGNSAPDKSGLPSDRFSAERTGGSVSTLTIQRTQQEDSAVYLCASSLAVGGGTDTQYFGPGTRLTVL.

The chain joins TRBV12-3 or TRBV12-4 to TRBJ2-2; TRBD2 matches 12 bases. The CDR3 consists of 16 residues. V was clipped by 6 bases and J by 7 bases; unmatched bases: 9. As DNA, the CDR3 is TGTGCCAGCAGCCCGACTAGCGGGAGAGCGAACGGGGAGCTGTTTTTT. Its protein is CASSPTSGRANGELFF.

The chain joins TRBV5-6 to TRBJ1-2; a weak D match, TRBD1 (6 bases). The germline CDR1 and CDR2 sequences are SGHDT and YYEEEE. Trimming removed 0 bases from V and 6 bases from J, with 12 bases in between. The CDR3 spans 14 residues. CDR3 residues: CASSLAGERDGYTF. For the CDR3, the DNA is TGTGCCAGCAGCTTGGCAGGGGAACGCGATGGCTACACCTTC. Based on the CDR3 plus reference TRBV5-6 and TRBJ1-2, the full variable domain is DAGVTQSPTHLIKTRGQQVTLRCSPKSGHDTVSWYQQALGQGPQFIFQYYEEEERQRGNFPDRFSGHQFPNYSSELNVNALLLGDSALYLCASSLAGERDGYTFGSGTRLTVV.

This clonotype occurred a few times. This sequence joins TRBV24-1 and TRBJ2-7; 9 bases are shared with TRBD1. CDR3 length: 14 amino acids. Germline V gene sequence: CDR1 KGHDR, CDR2 SFDVKD. The CDR3 spells CASGGDRATYEQYF. The CDR3 coding sequence is TGTGCGTCCGGAGGGGACAGGGCAACCTACGAGCAGTACTTC.

This clonotype has more than one count but fewer than ten. This chain links TRBV4-1 with TRBJ2-3; TRBD2 agrees at 15 bases. Germline-derived CDR1 and CDR2 are MGHRA and YSYEKL. The CDR3 contains 18 residues. V lost 3 bases to trimming and J lost 5 bases; unmatched junction nucleotides: 9. The CDR3 DNA follows: TGCGCCAGCAGCCACCCCGGGACTAGCGGGGGGCAGGTAGATACGCAGTATTTT. Its protein is CASSHPGTSGGQVDTQYF.

V usage is TRBV10-3 and J usage is TRBJ2-1, with 12 nucleotides matching TRBD2. The CDR3 length is 15 residues. The germline gives CDR1 ENHRY, CDR2 SYGVKD. V dropped 3 bases and J dropped 4; count of bases not matched to a gene: 1. The CDR3 is CAISDGLAGYNEQFF. The DNA of the CDR3 is TGTGCCATCAGTGATGGACTAGCGGGGTACAATGAGCAGTTCTTC.

This clonotype was counted many times. The rearrangement uses TRBV5-1 and TRBJ1-4; 7 nucleotides match TRBD1. J gave up 7 bases and V 2 bases, and 11 bases lay outside the gene matches. Germline-derived CDR1 and CDR2 are SGHRS and YFSETQ. CDR3 size: 16 residues. The CDR3, as DNA: TGCGCCAGCAGCTTCCGAGGAGGGGGCGGGGGTGAAAAACTGTTTTTT. It is translated as CASSFRGGGGGEKLFF. Together with reference TRBV5-1 and TRBJ1-4, the CDR3 gives the full variable domain: KAGVTQTPRYLIKTRGQQVTLSCSPISGHRSVSWYQQTPGQGLQFLFEYFSETQRNKGNFPGRFSGRQFSNSRSEMNVSTLELGDSALYLCASSFRGGGGGEKLFFGSGTQLSVL.

This clonotype was detected ten times or more. The J gene is TRBJ1-1, the V gene TRBV20-1; D is undetermined. V was trimmed by 3 bases and J by 4 bases, leaving 12 bases between them. Germline V lookup: CDR1 DFQATT, CDR2 SNEGSKA (reference sequence). This CDR3 is 13 amino acids long. The CDR3 DNA sequence: TGCAGTGCTAGCTCGGGTTCCCCCACTGAAGCTTTCTTT. Protein sequence: CSASSGSPTEAFF.

The chain joins TRBV12-3 or TRBV12-4 to TRBJ1-1; 11 bases align to TRBD1. This CDR3 is 14 amino acids long. The V segment lost 6 bases and the J segment 4 bases; nucleotides outside the gene matches: 4. CDR3 protein: CASRSGTGGTEAFF. The CDR3 DNA sequence: TGTGCCAGCAGATCCGGGACAGGGGGCACTGAAGCTTTCTTT.

The J gene is TRBJ1-2, the V gene TRBV20-1, with TRBD1 matching 7 bases. Losses at the gene ends were 4 bases for V and 7 bases for J; bases not matched to a gene: 3. The germline V gene encodes CDR1 DFQATT and CDR2 SNEGSKA (reference sequence). The CDR3 covers 11 residues. The CDR3 bases are TGCAGTGCTACACAGGGGCGTGGCTACACCTTC. Its protein product is CSATQGRGYTF.

Notes on this clonotype: A clone one base away is much larger, so this may be a read error. DNA for the CDR3: TGTGCCAGCAGATTGGGTGACAGGGGCCATCGAGAGACCCAGTACTTC. This sequence encodes CASRLGDRGHRETQYF. The rearrangement joins TRBV7-9 to TRBJ2-5; TRBD1 matches 8 bases. Germline CDR1 is SEHNR and CDR2 is FQNEAQ (reference sequence). This CDR3 has 16 residues. V lost 6 bases to trimming and J lost 4 bases; unmatched junction nucleotides: 13.

This clonotype was seen a few times. The chain carries TRBV9 and TRBJ2-5; possible D gene TRBD1, 6 bases. The CDR3 totals 14 residues. CDR1 is SGDLS and CDR2 is YYNGEE in the germline V gene. Between the trimmed V and J ends, which lost 0 bases and 8 bases, there was a span of 14 bases. CDR3 in amino acids: CASSVEGDVGTQYF. CDR3 DNA: TGTGCCAGCAGCGTAGAGGGGGACGTCGGCACCCAGTACTTC. Full variable domain (missing parts from reference TRBV9 and TRBJ2-5): DSGVTQTPKHLITATGQRVTLRCSPRSGDLSVYWYQQSLDQGLQFLIQYYNGEERAKGNILERFSAQQFPDLHSELNLSSLELGDSALYFCASSVEGDVGTQYFGPGTRLLVL.

This clonotype was seen only a few times. This rearrangement joins TRBV25-1 to TRBJ2-7; the D is unclear. The CDR3 runs 17 residues. CDR1 and CDR2 (germline): MGHDK, SYGVNS. V dropped 2 bases and J dropped 8 bases, with 25 bases sitting between them. This CDR3 is CASSEEVTKRSVLKQYF. The DNA of the CDR3 is TGTGCCAGCAGTGAAGAAGTGACGAAGAGGTCGGTCTTGAAGCAGTACTTC.

This clonotype was counted ten times or more. The chain has TRBV15 and TRBJ2-1, with a possible D match to TRBD2 (5 bases). The germline gives CDR1 LNHNV, CDR2 YYDKDF (reference sequence). Trimming shortened V by 3 bases and J by 0 bases, and 12 bases separated the two germline ends. The CDR3 spans 16 residues. For the CDR3, the DNA is TGTGCCACCAGCAGTCACGGAGGAGGCTCCTACAATGAGCAGTTCTTC. Translated: CATSSHGGGSYNEQFF.

This clonotype was observed a handful of times. The rearrangement links TRBV30 to TRBJ1-1, with D tentatively TRBD1 (5 bases). Germline V gene sequence: CDR1 GTSNPN, CDR2 SVGIG (reference sequence). V was shortened by 0 bases and J by 6 bases, with 14 bases between the two germline ends. CDR3 length: 14 amino acids. The CDR3 DNA follows: TGTGCCTGGAGTGTAGGGGCAGGGATGGCTGAAGCTTTCTTT. It yields the protein CAWSVGAGMAEAFF.

This clonotype came up a few times. This sequence joins TRBV18 and TRBJ2-1; 10 nucleotides align to TRBD2. The V gene's germline CDR1 is KGHSH and CDR2 LQKENI. Trimming at V came to 6 bases and at J to 8 bases, leaving 7 bases not matched to a gene. The CDR3 extends over 14 amino acids. Written as DNA, the CDR3 is TGTGCCAGCTCCCGCGGGACTAGCGCCCATGAGCAGTTCTTC. This translates into CASSRGTSAHEQFF.

The CDR3 spells CASSGLGAGELFF. The CDR3 bases are TGTGCCAGCTCCGGATTGGGTGCCGGGGAGCTGTTTTTT. V is TRBV7-6 and J is TRBJ2-2; D is ambiguous. The length of the CDR3 is 13 residues. Germline V gene lookup returns CDR1 SGHVS and CDR2 FNYEAQ. V was shortened by 8 bases and J by 6 bases, with 13 bases between the two germline ends.

This rearrangement joins TRBV6-6 to TRBJ1-5; D perhaps matches TRBD1 (5 bases). Germline CDR1 MNHNY, CDR2 SVGAGI (reference sequence). This CDR3 contains 12 residues. V shed 7 bases and J shed 4 bases, with 8 bases lying between them. Here the CDR3 reads CASMSGNQPQHF. In nucleotides, the CDR3 is TGTGCCAGCATGTCAGGGAATCAGCCCCAGCATTTT.

In this sample, this clonotype turned up a few times. The chain uses TRBV7-2 and TRBJ2-3, with D possibly being TRBD2 (5 bases). Germline CDR1 and CDR2: SGHTA and FQGNSA. The CDR3 has 16 amino acids. V lost 2 bases and J lost 2, with 14 bases in between. The CDR3 sequence: CASSLFGGQITDTQYF. Here the CDR3 DNA reads TGTGCCAGCAGCTTATTTGGCGGGCAAATCACAGATACGCAGTATTTT.

This clonotype was counted only a few times. V is TRBV12-3 or TRBV12-4 and J is TRBJ2-1; 9 nucleotides match TRBD2. There are 16 residues in the CDR3. J gave up 6 bases and V 6 bases, and 12 bases lay outside the gene matches. CDR3 protein: CASSPWGSGRFNEQFF. DNA for the CDR3: TGTGCCAGCAGCCCCTGGGGTAGCGGGAGATTCAATGAGCAGTTCTTC.

This clonotype was observed a few times. V and J are TRBV11-3 and TRBJ2-1; perhaps TRBD2 as D (7 bases). Per the germline V gene, CDR1 is SGHNT and CDR2 is YENEEA. Between the trimmed V and J ends, which lost 5 bases and 9 bases, there was a span of 26 bases. This CDR3 is built from 17 residues. The CDR3 is CASSPEFWGGGYGEQFF. The CDR3 DNA follows: TGTGCCAGCAGCCCAGAGTTCTGGGGAGGGGGATACGGTGAGCAGTTCTTC.

This clonotype was found a few times. The chain joins TRBV5-5 to TRBJ2-5; 9 nucleotides align to TRBD2. From germline, CDR1 is SGHKS and CDR2 YYEKEE (reference sequence). The CDR3 has 16 residues. Trimming cost V 3 bases and J 2 bases; bases outside gene matches: 8. Here the CDR3 DNA reads TGTGCCAGCAGCTCGCGGTCCCTAGCGGGACAAGAGACCCAGTACTTC. This gives the protein CASSSRSLAGQETQYF.

This clonotype was recorded at least ten times. The rearrangement uses TRBV12-3 or TRBV12-4 and TRBJ1-3; TRBD1 aligns across 8 bases. This CDR3 region has 15 residues. After removal of 7 bases from V and 2 bases from J, the junction contained 7 bases not matched to a gene. CDR3 protein: CASNPTGEAGNTIYF. CDR3 sequence (DNA): TGTGCCAGCAACCCGACAGGGGAGGCTGGAAACACCATATATTTT.

The gene calls are TRBV19 and TRBJ1-1, with unresolved D. This CDR3 comprises 14 residues. CDR1 and CDR2 (germline): LNHDA, SQIVND (reference sequence). V gave up 2 bases and J gave up 4 bases, with 11 bases separating them. CDR3 nucleotides: TGTGCCAGTAGTATAACGGGGTCGGGCACTGAAGCTTTCTTT. Protein: CASSITGSGTEAFF.

A note on this clonotype: One end of the junction is discordant with germline, which a read error may explain. Written as DNA, the CDR3 is TGTGCCAGCAGCCAAGATATCGGACAGGGTGTGGATTTC. It translates to CASSQDIGQGVDF. This chain connects TRBV4-2 to TRBJ2-7, with 8 bases aligning to TRBD1. The germline gives CDR1 LGHNA, CDR2 YNFKEQ. The length of the CDR3 is 13 residues.

This clonotype was detected only a few times. The chain uses TRBV5-6 and TRBJ2-1; no clear D gene. The CDR3 sequence is 14 residues long. Germline CDR1 reads SGHDT; CDR2 reads YYEEEE. The V gene lost 0 bases and the J gene lost 1 base, with 5 bases spanning the gap. As DNA, the CDR3 is TGTGCCAGCAGCTTGGAACGGTCCTACAATGAGCAGTTCTTC. Translated, it gives CASSLERSYNEQFF.

This clonotype was found a few times. The chain has TRBV29-1 and TRBJ2-3; 11 nucleotides match TRBD2. This CDR3 contains 17 residues. The germline V gene encodes CDR1 SQVTM and CDR2 ANQGSEA. Trimming at V came to 2 bases and at J to 2 bases, leaving 9 bases not matched to a gene. The CDR3 DNA reads as TGCAGCGTTGAAAGCCCCACTAGCGGGAGCCCCACAGATACGCAGTATTTT. Its protein is CSVESPTSGSPTDTQYF.